This T cell receptor beta chain derives from a study of cytomegalovirus exposure and HLA in healthy donors. Study-level findings and limits: For most TCR beta V segments, an earlier analysis put the productive rate at about 87% or about 30% of the time. HLA alleles showed associations with some 17,000 TCR beta sequences in a later analysis, at a 0.05 false discovery rate. CMV serostatus was the sole immune exposure data available. It was in a later analysis that TCR association rates were seen to vary by HLA locus, highest for DRB1 and lowest for HLA-C.

V was pared by 4 bases and J by 4 bases, with 3 bases of the junction left unmatched. Germline CDR1 and CDR2: LGHNA and YSLEER. The CDR3 sequence is 16 residues long. A few counts support this clone. The target antigen is unknown. Primers: 60 Vbeta forward and 13 Jbeta reverse. Method: immunoSEQ multiplex PCR; TCRdb's copy keeps in-frame clones and lacks some. The profile shows 75,000 or so clones, approximately 74% of them singletons. The chain combines TRBV4-3 with TRBJ2-2, with 13 positions matching TRBD2. The sequenced sample was PBMCs. The clonotype comes from a woman under 40 in good health and CMV-seropositive. CDR3 nucleotides: TGCGCCAGCAGCCTTGGACTAGCGGGGGTCACCGGGGAGCTGTTTTTT. It codes for CASSLGLAGVTGELFF.